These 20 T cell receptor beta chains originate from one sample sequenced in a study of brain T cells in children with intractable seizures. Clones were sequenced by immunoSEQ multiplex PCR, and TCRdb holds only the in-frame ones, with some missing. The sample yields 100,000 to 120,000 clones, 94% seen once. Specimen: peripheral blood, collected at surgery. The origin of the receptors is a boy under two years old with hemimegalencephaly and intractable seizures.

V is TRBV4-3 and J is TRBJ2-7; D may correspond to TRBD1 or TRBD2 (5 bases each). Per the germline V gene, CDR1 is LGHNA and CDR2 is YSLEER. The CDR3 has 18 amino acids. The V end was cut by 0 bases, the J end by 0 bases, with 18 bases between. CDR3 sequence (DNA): TGCGCCAGCAGCCAAGAAGAAAGTTCGGCAGGGAGCTCCTACGAGCAGTACTTC. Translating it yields CASSQEESSAGSSYEQYF.

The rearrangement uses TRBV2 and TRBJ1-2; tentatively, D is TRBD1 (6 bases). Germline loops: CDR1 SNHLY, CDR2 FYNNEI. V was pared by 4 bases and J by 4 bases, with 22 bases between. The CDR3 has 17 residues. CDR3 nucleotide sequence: TGTGCCAGCAGTGCCTGGGGGGGCAGAACAGGCAGCTATGGCTACACCTTC. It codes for CASSAWGGRTGSYGYTF.

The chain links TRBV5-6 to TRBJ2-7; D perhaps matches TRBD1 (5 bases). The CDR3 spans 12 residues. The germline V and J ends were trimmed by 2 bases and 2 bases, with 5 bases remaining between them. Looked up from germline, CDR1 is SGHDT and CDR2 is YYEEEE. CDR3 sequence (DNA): TGTGCCAGCAGCTTACAGGCCTACGAGCAGTACTTC. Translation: CASSLQAYEQYF.

DNA of the CDR3: TGTGCCAGCAGTTTATGGAACCTCTATGGCTACACCTTC. Translation: CASSLWNLYGYTF. This chain uses TRBV28 with TRBJ1-2; D gene ambiguous. The V end was cut by 0 bases, the J end by 4 bases, with 6 bases between. The CDR3 totals 13 residues. Germline V gene data show CDR1 as MDHEN and CDR2 as SYDVKM.

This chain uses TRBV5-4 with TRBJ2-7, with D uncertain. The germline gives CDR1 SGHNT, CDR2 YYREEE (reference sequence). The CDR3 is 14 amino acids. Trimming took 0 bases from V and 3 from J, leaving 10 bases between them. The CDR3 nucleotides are TGTGCCAGCAGCTTGGGCACCCCCCGCTACGAGCAGTACTTC. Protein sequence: CASSLGTPRYEQYF.

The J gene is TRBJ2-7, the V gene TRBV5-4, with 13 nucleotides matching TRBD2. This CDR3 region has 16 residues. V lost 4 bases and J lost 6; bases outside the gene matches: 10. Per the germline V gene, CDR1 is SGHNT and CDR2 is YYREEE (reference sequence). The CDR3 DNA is TGTGCCAGCAGCCACCCTACTAGCGGGAGGGCGGGCGAGCAGTACTTC. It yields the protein CASSHPTSGRAGEQYF.

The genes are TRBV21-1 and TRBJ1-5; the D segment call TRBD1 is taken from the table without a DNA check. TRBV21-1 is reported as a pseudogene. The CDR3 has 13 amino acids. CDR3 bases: TGTGCCAGCACAGGCGACAGAATCGATCACCAGCATTTT. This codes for CASTGDRIDHQHF.

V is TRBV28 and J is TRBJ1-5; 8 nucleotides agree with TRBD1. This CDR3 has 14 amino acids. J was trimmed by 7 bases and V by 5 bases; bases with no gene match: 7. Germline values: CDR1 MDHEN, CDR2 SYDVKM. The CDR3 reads CASSRTGYGQPQHF. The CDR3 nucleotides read TGTGCCAGCAGTAGGACAGGGTACGGGCAGCCCCAGCATTTT.

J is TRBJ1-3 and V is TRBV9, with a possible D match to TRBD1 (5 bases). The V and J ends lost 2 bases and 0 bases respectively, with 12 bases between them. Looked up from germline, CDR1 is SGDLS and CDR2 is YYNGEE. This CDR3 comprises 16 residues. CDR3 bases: TGTGCCAGCAGCGTGGGGGACGGTTCCTCTGGAAACACCATATATTTT. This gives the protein CASSVGDGSSGNTIYF.

The CDR3, as DNA: TGTGCCAGCAGTCTGGGACTAGTGTTGAATGAGCAGTTCTTC. Translating gives CASSLGLVLNEQFF. V and J are TRBV27 and TRBJ2-1; TRBD2 agrees at 8 bases. From germline, CDR1 is MNHEY and CDR2 SMNVEV (reference sequence). This CDR3 has 14 amino acids. The V gene end was trimmed by 5 bases and the J gene end by 7 bases; junction bases not matched to a gene: 7.

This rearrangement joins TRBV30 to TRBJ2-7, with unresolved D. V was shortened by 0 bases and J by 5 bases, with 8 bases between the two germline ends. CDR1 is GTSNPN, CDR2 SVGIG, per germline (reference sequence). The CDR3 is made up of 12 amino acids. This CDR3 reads CAWSVSGHEQYF. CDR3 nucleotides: TGTGCCTGGAGTGTATCTGGTCACGAGCAGTACTTC.

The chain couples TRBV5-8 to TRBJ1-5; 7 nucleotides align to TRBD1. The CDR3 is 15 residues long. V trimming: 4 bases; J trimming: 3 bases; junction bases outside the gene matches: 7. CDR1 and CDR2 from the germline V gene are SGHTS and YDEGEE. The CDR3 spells CASSAGTVVNQPQHF. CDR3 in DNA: TGTGCCAGCAGCGCTGGGACAGTAGTCAATCAGCCCCAGCATTTT.

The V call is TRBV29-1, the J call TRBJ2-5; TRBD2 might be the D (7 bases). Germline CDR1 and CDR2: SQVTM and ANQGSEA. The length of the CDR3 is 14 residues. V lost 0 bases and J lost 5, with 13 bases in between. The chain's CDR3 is CSVEDSGGGETQYF. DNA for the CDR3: TGCAGCGTTGAAGATTCGGGGGGCGGTGAGACCCAGTACTTC.

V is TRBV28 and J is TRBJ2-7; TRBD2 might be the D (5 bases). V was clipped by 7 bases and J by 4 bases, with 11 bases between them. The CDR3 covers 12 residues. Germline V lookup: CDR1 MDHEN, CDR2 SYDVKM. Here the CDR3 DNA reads TGTGCCAGCACCTCTTCGGGATACGAGCAGTACTTC. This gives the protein CASTSSGYEQYF. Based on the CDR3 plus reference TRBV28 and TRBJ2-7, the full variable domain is DVKVTQSSRYLVKRTGEKVFLECVQDMDHENMFWYRQDPGLGLRLIYFSYDVKMKEKGDIPEGYSVSREKKERFSLILESASTNQTSMYLCASTSSGYEQYFGPGTRLTVT.

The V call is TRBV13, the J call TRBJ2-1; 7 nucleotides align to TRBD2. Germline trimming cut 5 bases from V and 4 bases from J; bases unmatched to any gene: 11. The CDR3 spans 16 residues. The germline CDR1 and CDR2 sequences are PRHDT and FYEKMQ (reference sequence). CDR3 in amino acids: CASSPSGQRGYNEQFF. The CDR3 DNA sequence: TGTGCCAGCAGCCCCTCCGGCCAGCGGGGATACAATGAGCAGTTCTTC.

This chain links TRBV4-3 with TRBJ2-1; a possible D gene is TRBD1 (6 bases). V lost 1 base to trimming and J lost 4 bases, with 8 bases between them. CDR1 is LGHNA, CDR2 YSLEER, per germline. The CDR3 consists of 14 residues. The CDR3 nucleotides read TGCGCCAGCAGCCAAGGGACAGAATACAATGAGCAGTTCTTC. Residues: CASSQGTEYNEQFF.

CDR3 DNA: TGTGCCAGCAGCTTACTGGGAGATACGCAGTATTTT. Its protein is CASSLLGDTQYF. J is TRBJ2-3 and V is TRBV11-3; the D is unclear. Between the trimmed V and J ends, which lost 2 bases and 5 bases, there was a span of 5 bases. Germline CDR1 and CDR2: SGHNT and YENEEA. The CDR3 sequence is 12 residues long.

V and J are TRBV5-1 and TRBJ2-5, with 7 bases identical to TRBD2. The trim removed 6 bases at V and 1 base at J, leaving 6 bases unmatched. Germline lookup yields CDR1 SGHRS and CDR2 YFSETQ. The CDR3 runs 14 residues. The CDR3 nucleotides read TGCGCCAGCACCAACCTAGCGGTCCAAGAGACCCAGTACTTC. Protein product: CASTNLAVQETQYF.

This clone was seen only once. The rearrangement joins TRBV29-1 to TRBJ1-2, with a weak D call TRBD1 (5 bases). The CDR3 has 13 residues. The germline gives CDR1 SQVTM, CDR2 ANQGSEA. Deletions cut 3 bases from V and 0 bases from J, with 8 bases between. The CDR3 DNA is TGCAGCGTTGAGGAGGGGCCTAACTATGGCTACACCTTC. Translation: CSVEEGPNYGYTF.

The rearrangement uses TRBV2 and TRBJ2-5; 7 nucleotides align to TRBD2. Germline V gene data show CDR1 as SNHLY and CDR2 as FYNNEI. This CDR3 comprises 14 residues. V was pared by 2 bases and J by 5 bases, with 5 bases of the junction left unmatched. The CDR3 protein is CASSELGGVETQYF. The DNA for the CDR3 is TGTGCCAGCAGTGAACTGGGGGGGGTGGAGACCCAGTACTTC.